The 24 T cell receptor beta chains given below trace back to one sample, sequenced in a study of blood T cell repertoires in COVID-19. The assay was immunoSEQ multiplex PCR, and TCRdb's table has in-frame clones only and misses some. The sample lists around 270,000 clones, approximately 92% occurring once. Sequences were obtained from peripheral blood. These receptors were taken from a young adult with COVID-19, enrolled during active disease.

V is TRBV2 and J is TRBJ2-7, with TRBD1 matching over 8 bases. Germline V gene data show CDR1 as SNHLY and CDR2 as FYNNEI. After removal of 6 bases from V and 4 bases from J, the junction contained 8 bases not matched to a gene. This CDR3 contains 14 residues. The CDR3 spells CASSRVTGEYEQYF. CDR3 in DNA: TGTGCCAGCAGCCGCGTGACAGGGGAGTACGAGCAGTACTTC.

This sequence joins TRBV19 and TRBJ2-2, with TRBD2 as a possible D gene (6 bases). Trimming pared 3 bases from V and 4 bases from J, leaving 9 bases between. The V gene's germline CDR1 is LNHDA and CDR2 SQIVND (reference sequence). This CDR3 is built from 14 residues. The CDR3 reads CASSIGSITGELFF. As DNA, the CDR3 is TGTGCCAGTAGTATCGGGAGCATCACCGGGGAGCTGTTTTTT.

The rearrangement uses TRBV15 and TRBJ2-3, with 9 bases matching TRBD2. V shed 1 base and J 4 bases; nucleotides not matched to a gene: 12. The CDR3 has 18 amino acids. Germline V gives CDR1 LNHNV, CDR2 YYDKDF (reference sequence). The CDR3 DNA reads TGTGCCACCAGCAGAGGACTAGCGGAGGCCCTGAGGGCAGATACGCAGTATTTT. Protein product: CATSRGLAEALRADTQYF.

The rearrangement uses TRBV5-1 and TRBJ2-5; D is perhaps TRBD2 (5 bases). Germline V gene sequence: CDR1 SGHRS, CDR2 YFSETQ. CDR3 length: 13 amino acids. Trimming shortened V by 4 bases and J by 3 bases, and 10 bases separated the two germline ends. CDR3 in DNA: TGCGCCAGCAGCGGGAGCGGCAAAGAGACCCAGTACTTC. Residues: CASSGSGKETQYF.

In DNA, the CDR3 is TGTGCCAGCAGCAACGCCGGACCGAGGGGGGGGGAGGACGGCTACACCTTC. It codes for CASSNAGPRGGEDGYTF. This rearrangement joins TRBV21-1 to TRBJ1-2. TRBV21-1 is assigned pseudogene status. This CDR3 spans 17 amino acids.

The V and J genes are TRBV19 and TRBJ2-3, with 9 bases matching TRBD2. V gave up 7 bases and J gave up 5 bases; unmatched junction bases: 13. In germline, CDR1 is LNHDA, CDR2 SQIVND (reference sequence). The CDR3 is 16 amino acids. The CDR3 DNA reads TGTGCCAGTACTCTCACTAGCGGGCCTTCCATAGATACGCAGTATTTT. It codes for CASTLTSGPSIDTQYF. Full variable domain (remainder filled in from reference TRBV19 and TRBJ2-3): DGGITQSPKYLFRKEGQNVTLSCEQNLNHDAMYWYRQDPGQGLRLIYYSQIVNDFQKGDIAEGYSVSREKKESFPLTVTSAQKNPTAFYLCASTLTSGPSIDTQYFGPGTRLTVL.

This clone was observed once. The rearrangement uses TRBV2 and TRBJ2-7; TRBD1 matches at 7 bases. V was pared by 5 bases and J by 3 bases, with 10 bases of the junction left unmatched. CDR3 length equals 15 residues. CDR1 is SNHLY, CDR2 FYNNEI, per germline. CDR3 loop: CASSSGQVRSYEQYF. In DNA, the CDR3 is TGTGCCAGCAGTTCCGGACAGGTCAGGAGCTACGAGCAGTACTTC.

This clone came up once. This chain joins TRBV5-1 and TRBJ1-6, with a possible D match to TRBD1 (5 bases). Germline V gene sequence: CDR1 SGHRS, CDR2 YFSETQ. V was pared by 3 bases and J by 4 bases, with 11 bases between. CDR3 length: 15 residues. The CDR3 is CASSYTQEYNSPLHF. CDR3 DNA: TGCGCCAGCAGCTACACACAGGAGTATAATTCACCCCTCCACTTT.

This chain links TRBV23-1 with TRBJ2-3; D gene unclear. TRBV23-1 qualifies as an ORF whose function is uncertain. Trimming removed 1 base from V and 2 bases from J, with 10 bases in between. CDR3 length: 15 residues. Here the CDR3 reads CASSQYDKFTDTQYF. CDR3 nucleotides: TGCGCCAGCAGTCAATACGACAAGTTCACAGATACGCAGTATTTT.

This chain links TRBV18 with TRBJ1-4; no clear D. Trimming took off 3 bases at V and 0 bases at J, with 11 bases between the two ends. This CDR3 is built from 16 residues. Germline CDR1 reads KGHSH; CDR2 reads LQKENI. CDR3 sequence: CASSPRQVATNEKLFF. Here the CDR3 DNA reads TGTGCCAGCTCACCGAGACAAGTTGCAACTAATGAAAAACTGTTTTTT.

This chain joins TRBV7-2 and TRBJ1-6; D unresolved. The V and J ends lost 1 base and 4 bases respectively, with 8 bases between them. The CDR3 is 15 amino acids. Germline-derived CDR1 and CDR2 are SGHTA and FQGNSA. This CDR3 is CASSLEGLYNSPLHF. DNA of the CDR3: TGTGCCAGCAGCTTAGAAGGACTTTATAATTCACCCCTCCACTTT.

This rearrangement joins TRBV11-2 to TRBJ2-1; no clear D gene. Deletions cut 5 bases from V and 4 bases from J, with 6 bases between. Germline lookup yields CDR1 SGHAT and CDR2 FQNNGV. This CDR3 comprises 12 residues. The CDR3 sequence is CASSTTYNEQFF. CDR3 bases: TGTGCCAGCAGCACTACATACAATGAGCAGTTCTTC.

This chain connects TRBV25-1 to TRBJ2-2, with 8 nucleotides matching TRBD1. Germline CDR1 is MGHDK and CDR2 is SYGVNS. V trimming: 4 bases; J trimming: 7 bases; junction bases outside the gene matches: 5. The CDR3 length is 14 residues. DNA of the CDR3: TGTGCCAGCAGTGGGACAGGGAAAAGCGGGGAGCTGTTTTTT. This translates into CASSGTGKSGELFF.

The genes are TRBV13 and TRBJ1-1; no reliable D call. The V and J ends lost 1 base and 8 bases respectively, with 11 bases between them. This CDR3 is 13 amino acids long. Germline CDR1 PRHDT, CDR2 FYEKMQ (reference sequence). The CDR3 DNA reads TGTGCCAGCAGCTTAGCGCGGGTGGGGGAAGCTTTCTTT. Encoded protein: CASSLARVGEAFF.

V is TRBV2 and J is TRBJ2-4; the D gene is possibly TRBD2 (5 bases). Germline CDR1 reads SNHLY; CDR2 reads FYNNEI. Deletions cut 4 bases from V and 0 bases from J, with 10 bases between. The CDR3 has 15 amino acids. The CDR3 DNA reads as TGTGCCAGCAGTGGGGGAGAGGAAGCCAAAAACATTCAGTACTTC. This translates into CASSGGEEAKNIQYF.

The sample holds a few counts of this clone. The chain employs TRBV4-2 and TRBJ1-1; no clear D gene. From germline, CDR1 is LGHNA and CDR2 YNFKEQ. The CDR3 consists of 17 residues. The germline V and J ends were trimmed by 1 base and 0 bases, with 15 bases remaining between them. CDR3 nucleotides: TGTGCCAGCAGCCAAGCCTCCGGCAGAGGGATGAACACTGAAGCTTTCTTT. Its protein is CASSQASGRGMNTEAFF.

The V gene is TRBV11-2, the J gene TRBJ2-5; 9 bases are shared with TRBD1. Germline trimming cut 5 bases from V and 4 bases from J; bases unmatched to any gene: 5. Germline CDR1 is SGHAT and CDR2 is FQNNGV. The CDR3 has 14 residues. The CDR3 nucleotides are TGTGCCAGCAGCCAACAGGGGGCGTCAGAGACCCAGTACTTC. Translating it yields CASSQQGASETQYF.

The CDR3 DNA follows: TGTGCCAGCAGCCTGGGCGCTATTGGCGGGGAGCTGTTTTTT. This encodes CASSLGAIGGELFF. The chain combines TRBV5-6 with TRBJ2-2; the D is unclear. Deletions cut 4 bases from V and 7 bases from J, with 14 bases between. CDR1 is SGHDT and CDR2 is YYEEEE in the germline V gene. This CDR3 is built from 14 residues.

This clone was counted a single time. This chain joins TRBV3-1 (or the pseudogene TRBV3-2) and TRBJ1-5; 7 bases are shared with TRBD1. The CDR3 has 13 residues. The V and J ends lost 5 bases and 6 bases, in that order; junction bases with no gene match: 4. CDR1 LGHDT and CDR2 YNNKEL come from the germline V gene (reference sequence). The CDR3 protein is CASSEQGSQPQHF. In nucleotides, the CDR3 is TGTGCCAGCAGCGAACAGGGGTCTCAGCCCCAGCATTTT.

CDR3 DNA: TGCGCCAGCAGCTTGGTTCCACAGGGGGGCACTGAAGCTTTCTTT. Translation: CASSLVPQGGTEAFF. The chain has TRBV5-1 and TRBJ1-1; 8 positions match TRBD1. Germline V gene lookup returns CDR1 SGHRS and CDR2 YFSETQ. This CDR3 has 15 amino acids. V trimming: 0 bases; J trimming: 4 bases; junction bases outside the gene matches: 5.

The rearrangement links TRBV4-1 to TRBJ2-7; 15 nucleotides align to TRBD2. This CDR3 comprises 17 residues. Per germline, CDR1 MGHRA and CDR2 YSYEKL. After removal of 3 bases from V and 2 bases from J, the junction contained 5 bases not matched to a gene. The CDR3 protein is CASSQGTSGRYTYEQYF. In nucleotides, the CDR3 is TGCGCCAGCAGCCAGGGGACTAGCGGGAGGTACACCTACGAGCAGTACTTC.

J is TRBJ1-2 and V is TRBV28; 7 bases map to TRBD1. Germline assignment: CDR1 MDHEN and CDR2 SYDVKM. V was pared by 11 bases and J by 2 bases, with 14 bases of the junction left unmatched. This CDR3 has 15 residues. The CDR3 sequence: CAAVHWTGLNYGYTF. CDR3 nucleotides: TGTGCCGCCGTACACTGGACAGGCCTCAACTATGGCTACACCTTC.

This chain links TRBV2 with TRBJ2-3; D might be TRBD2 (5 bases). Germline lookup yields CDR1 SNHLY and CDR2 FYNNEI. The CDR3 runs to 15 residues. Trimming stripped 2 bases from V and 4 bases from J, with 13 bases between. CDR3 sequence: CASSESRGFADTQYF. The CDR3 region has the DNA TGTGCCAGCAGTGAATCTAGAGGGTTCGCAGATACGCAGTATTTT.

The gene calls are TRBV7-2 and TRBJ2-5; D may be TRBD1 (5 bases). Trimming took 1 base from V and 5 from J, leaving 14 bases between them. The CDR3 consists of 15 residues. Germline V lookup: CDR1 SGHTA, CDR2 FQGNSA. The CDR3 coding sequence is TGTGCCAGCAGCTTAGGACAGCTATGGGCTGAGACCCAGTACTTC. The encoded protein is CASSLGQLWAETQYF. Supplemented by reference TRBV7-2 and TRBJ2-5, the full variable domain reads GAGVSQSPSNKVTEKGKDVELRCDPISGHTALYWYRQSLGQGLEFLIYFQGNSAPDKSGLPSDRFSAERTGGSVSTLTIQRTQQEDSAVYLCASSLGQLWAETQYFGPGTRLLVL.